These 30 T cell receptor beta chains share one sample of origin, sequenced in a study of blood T cell repertoires in COVID-19. Using immunoSEQ multiplex PCR, the repertoire was profiled, and TCRdb retains in-frame clones only, with some absent. The sample has about 270,000 clones, approximately 92% seen once; the top ten hold over 2%. The specimen sequenced was PBMCs or T cells enriched from blood (not recorded which). Source of these receptors: a woman in her late teens or twenties who had recovered from COVID-19.

V is TRBV18 and J is TRBJ2-5, with 11 bases lining up with TRBD1. With 1 base clipped from V and 4 bases from J, the junction kept 2 bases outside the gene matches. CDR3 size: 15 residues. CDR1 is KGHSH, CDR2 LQKENI, per germline. CDR3 protein: CASSPLGTGGETQYF. The DNA of the CDR3 is TGTGCCAGCTCACCACTAGGGACAGGGGGAGAGACCCAGTACTTC.

The chain carries TRBV29-1 and TRBJ1-2, with a weak D call TRBD1 (6 bases). V lost 7 bases, J lost 2 bases, and 11 bases lay in between. Germline V gene data show CDR1 as SQVTM and CDR2 as ANQGSEA. The CDR3 spans 12 residues. The CDR3 bases are TGCAGCGCCCTGACAGGAAACTATGGCTACACCTTC. Translation gives CSALTGNYGYTF. The full variable domain, its missing parts supplied by reference TRBV29-1 and TRBJ1-2, is SAVISQKPSRDICQRGTSLTIQCQVDSQVTMMFWYRQQPGQSLTLIATANQGSEATYESGFVIDKFPISRPNLTFSTLTVSNMSPEDSSIYLCSALTGNYGYTFGSGTRLTVV.

The chain links TRBV29-1 to TRBJ2-7; 8 nucleotides agree with TRBD1. This CDR3 comprises 13 residues. CDR1 is SQVTM, CDR2 ANQGSEA, per germline. The V and J ends lost 1 base and 4 bases, in that order; junction bases with no gene match: 3. CDR3 nucleotides: TGCAGCGTTGAAGGGACAGGGTTTTACGAGCAGTACTTC. This gives the protein CSVEGTGFYEQYF.

As for this clone: Other DNA sequences in this sample translate to the same CDR3. This CDR3 is CASSLALAGTYNEQFF. The DNA of the CDR3 is TGTGCCAGCAGCTTAGCGTTAGCGGGGACCTACAATGAGCAGTTCTTC. The chain recombines TRBV7-9 with TRBJ2-1, with TRBD2 identical over 8 bases. Trimming cost V 0 bases and J 2 bases; bases outside gene matches: 3. This CDR3 has 16 residues. CDR1 is SEHNR, CDR2 FQNEAQ, per germline (reference sequence).

The chain joins TRBV5-4 to TRBJ1-2, with D perhaps matching TRBD1 (6 bases). Germline V gives CDR1 SGHNT, CDR2 YYREEE (reference sequence). The CDR3 has 14 amino acids. V was pared by 3 bases and J by 4 bases, with 13 bases between. The CDR3 protein is CASSYPDRTYGYTF. The DNA for the CDR3 is TGTGCCAGCAGCTACCCCGACAGGACCTATGGCTACACCTTC.

This clone has a handful of counts. The chain is built from TRBV19 and TRBJ1-6; 9 bases fit TRBD1. Germline V gene sequence: CDR1 LNHDA, CDR2 SQIVND (reference sequence). Trimming at V came to 8 bases and at J to 8 bases, leaving 4 bases not matched to a gene. The CDR3 is made up of 13 amino acids. The CDR3 nucleotides read TGTGCCAGTGGGGACAGGGACCATTCACCCCTCCACTTT. Amino acid sequence: CASGDRDHSPLHF.

The chain recombines TRBV2 with TRBJ2-6, with D hard to call. Per the germline V gene, CDR1 is SNHLY and CDR2 is FYNNEI. This CDR3 comprises 12 residues. V was cut by 1 base and J by 9 bases, with 4 bases left in between. This CDR3 is CASSEGSNVLTF. CDR3 nucleotide sequence: TGTGCCAGCAGTGAAGGCAGCAACGTCCTGACTTTC.

The rearrangement links TRBV27 to TRBJ1-2; possibly TRBD1 for D (5 bases). The CDR3 length is 15 residues. The V end was cut by 6 bases, the J end by 4 bases, with 18 bases between. The germline V gene has CDR1 MNHEY and CDR2 SMNVEV (reference sequence). The CDR3 spells CASRAGVEGRYGYTF. As DNA, the CDR3 is TGTGCCAGCAGGGCGGGGGTTGAGGGGCGCTATGGCTACACCTTC.

The V and J genes are TRBV5-1 and TRBJ2-7; D possibly corresponds to TRBD2 (6 bases). Germline values: CDR1 SGHRS, CDR2 YFSETQ. The length of the CDR3 is 13 residues. V was clipped by 4 bases and J by 3 bases, with 11 bases between them. The CDR3 DNA follows: TGCGCCAGCAGCCACGGGGAGGTCTACGAGCAGTACTTC. It translates to CASSHGEVYEQYF.

The chain couples TRBV15 to TRBJ1-3, with D unclear. V lost 3 bases and J lost 2, with 8 bases in between. Germline V gene lookup returns CDR1 LNHNV and CDR2 YYDKDF (reference sequence). The CDR3 spans 14 residues. The CDR3, as DNA: TGTGCCACCAGCAGCCCCGCGACTGGAAACACCATATATTTT. Translation gives CATSSPATGNTIYF.

The V call is TRBV10-3, the J call TRBJ1-5; D possibly corresponds to TRBD1 (6 bases). Trimming removed 0 bases from V and 6 bases from J, with 15 bases in between. Germline CDR1 ENHRY, CDR2 SYGVKD. The CDR3 covers 16 residues. This chain's CDR3 is CAISESWGGQGQPQHF. Written as DNA, the CDR3 is TGTGCCATCAGTGAGTCTTGGGGGGGCCAGGGTCAGCCCCAGCATTTT.

The chain links TRBV24-1 to TRBJ2-5; 11 bases map to TRBD1. Looked up from germline, CDR1 is KGHDR and CDR2 is SFDVKD. Germline trimming cut 3 bases from V and 5 bases from J; bases unmatched to any gene: 4. The CDR3 is 15 residues long. CDR3 coding DNA: TGTGCCACCAGTGATAGGACAGGGGGCCGGGAGACCCAGTACTTC. It codes for CATSDRTGGRETQYF.

The rearrangement uses TRBV19 and TRBJ1-5; 9 nucleotides line up with TRBD1. After removal of 6 bases from V and 1 base from J, the junction contained 7 bases not matched to a gene. Germline CDR1 is LNHDA and CDR2 is SQIVND (reference sequence). This CDR3 is 16 amino acids long. CDR3 protein: CASSRTGVGSNQPQHF. The DNA for the CDR3 is TGTGCCAGTAGCCGGACAGGGGTGGGCAGCAATCAGCCCCAGCATTTT.

The chain is built from TRBV7-9 and TRBJ1-2; D remains unclear. The CDR3 contains 13 residues. Trimming stripped 5 bases from V and 2 bases from J, with 9 bases between. Germline CDR1 SEHNR, CDR2 FQNEAQ (reference sequence). The CDR3 here is CASSPGSNYGYTF. The CDR3 DNA sequence: TGTGCCAGCAGCCCGGGTTCCAACTATGGCTACACCTTC.

This chain links TRBV14 with TRBJ2-7, with D possibly matching TRBD2 (5 bases). V was trimmed by 5 bases and J by 2 bases, leaving 10 bases between them. The CDR3 length is 13 residues. Germline loops: CDR1 SGHDN, CDR2 FVKESK. DNA for the CDR3: TGTGCCAGCAGCACGGACTGGCCCTACGAGCAGTACTTC. This encodes CASSTDWPYEQYF.

The chain recombines TRBV7-2 with TRBJ2-1; 9 bases align to TRBD2. This CDR3 is built from 15 residues. Trimming took 5 bases from V and 4 from J; bases not matched to a gene: 6. Per germline, CDR1 SGHTA and CDR2 FQGNSA. This chain's CDR3 is CASSGSGGTYNEQFF. The CDR3 DNA follows: TGTGCCAGCAGCGGAAGCGGGGGGACATACAATGAGCAGTTCTTC.

V is TRBV7-9 and J is TRBJ1-4; weak D call: TRBD1 (6 bases). The V end lost 2 bases, the J end lost 4 bases, and 11 bases lay between the germline ends. The CDR3 contains 15 residues. CDR1 and CDR2 from the germline V gene are SEHNR and FQNEAQ (reference sequence). The CDR3 reads CASSLRRDINEKLFF. DNA for the CDR3: TGTGCCAGCAGCTTACGTCGGGACATTAATGAAAAACTGTTTTTT.

The chain joins TRBV3-1 (or the pseudogene TRBV3-2) to TRBJ1-1; D not certain. The CDR3 loop spans 16 amino acids. Trimming removed 4 bases at V and 1 base at J, with 16 bases between. Germline assignment: CDR1 LGHDT and CDR2 YNNKEL (reference sequence). The CDR3 bases are TGTGCCAGCAGCCCCACCCAGGCCAGCCCGAACACTGAAGCTTTCTTT. It specifies CASSPTQASPNTEAFF.

Remarks on this clone: Other DNA sequences from this sample encode an identical CDR3 as well. The genes are TRBV5-6 and TRBJ1-2; D might be TRBD1 (5 bases). The germline gives CDR1 SGHDT, CDR2 YYEEEE. The CDR3 runs to 12 residues. The V gene lost 4 bases and the J gene lost 7 bases, with 11 bases spanning the gap. CDR3 amino acids: CASSLRVSGYTF. DNA of the CDR3: TGTGCCAGCAGCCTCAGGGTTTCTGGCTACACCTTC.

This chain links TRBV25-1 with TRBJ1-2, with D tentatively TRBD1 (5 bases). This CDR3 is 17 amino acids long. Trimming shortened V by 6 bases and J by 4 bases, and 24 bases separated the two germline ends. CDR1 and CDR2 (germline): MGHDK, SYGVNS. CDR3 protein: CASSMGGPDPIRYGYTF. DNA for the CDR3: TGTGCCAGCAGCATGGGGGGACCCGACCCCATTCGCTATGGCTACACCTTC.

The chain recombines TRBV6-5 with TRBJ2-2, with 7 nucleotides matching TRBD1. Germline assignment: CDR1 MNHEY and CDR2 SVGAGI. Germline trimming cut 7 bases from V and 6 bases from J; bases unmatched to any gene: 5. CDR3 length: 13 residues. CDR3 amino acids: CASTNRGPGELFF. DNA of the CDR3: TGTGCCAGCACTAACAGGGGACCCGGGGAGCTGTTTTTT.

In its sample, this clone was seen once. The chain recombines TRBV2 with TRBJ1-4; 10 bases fit TRBD1. This CDR3 has 15 residues. After removal of 3 bases from V and 8 bases from J, the junction contained 6 bases not matched to a gene. Per germline, CDR1 SNHLY and CDR2 FYNNEI. In nucleotides, the CDR3 is TGTGCCAGCAGTGAGTTAGGGACAGGGGCCGAAAAACTGTTTTTT. Translation: CASSELGTGAEKLFF.

This rearrangement joins TRBV23-1 to TRBJ1-2; TRBD1 matches 10 bases. TRBV23-1 is an open reading frame whose function is uncertain. With V trimmed by 7 bases and J by 9 bases, 14 bases remained unmatched. The CDR3 runs to 15 residues. The DNA for the CDR3 is TGCGCCAGCATCGGACAGGGGGGGACTTTGGTGTGCTACACCTTC. Protein product: CASIGQGGTLVCYTF.

The rearrangement links TRBV7-9 to TRBJ1-2, with a possible D match to TRBD1 (6 bases). CDR1 is SEHNR, CDR2 FQNEAQ, per germline (reference sequence). The CDR3 is made up of 16 amino acids. V shed 0 bases and J shed 2 bases, with 13 bases lying between them. CDR3 coding DNA: TGTGCCAGCAGCTTAGCGGGATCAAGGGGGAACTATGGCTACACCTTC. This gives the protein CASSLAGSRGNYGYTF.

This rearrangement joins TRBV6-5 to TRBJ1-2, with D perhaps matching TRBD1 (5 bases). V gave up 3 bases and J gave up 9 bases, with 11 bases separating them. CDR1 is MNHEY and CDR2 is SVGAGI in the germline V gene. The CDR3 consists of 12 residues. The CDR3 protein is CASSYQGRSYTF. DNA of the CDR3: TGTGCCAGCAGTTATCAGGGTAGAAGCTACACCTTC.

V is TRBV2 and J is TRBJ2-1, with TRBD1 matching 7 bases. CDR1 and CDR2 (germline): SNHLY, FYNNEI. With V trimmed by 7 bases and J by 3 bases, 9 bases remained unmatched. The CDR3 covers 15 residues. The CDR3 DNA sequence: TGTGCCAGCACGAGGGAGACAGGGAGCTACAATGAGCAGTTCTTC. This translates into CASTRETGSYNEQFF.

The chain is built from TRBV18 and TRBJ1-2, with D tentatively TRBD1 (6 bases). CDR3 length: 13 residues. The germline V and J ends were trimmed by 6 bases and 6 bases, with 14 bases remaining between them. Germline V CDR1 and CDR2: KGHSH, LQKENI. CDR3 sequence reads: CASSEQGWDGYTF. CDR3 nucleotides: TGTGCCAGCTCGGAACAGGGTTGGGATGGCTACACCTTC.

The chain couples TRBV12-1 to TRBJ1-3; TRBD1 was called by the table and not checked on the DNA. TRBV12-1 is noted as a pseudogene. The CDR3 has 17 residues. CDR3 bases: TGTGCCAGCCCGTCGGGGCGACAGGGCCCCGCTGGAAACACCATATATTTT. Amino acids: CASPSGRQGPAGNTIYF.

This clone was detected only a few times. The V gene is TRBV5-1, the J gene TRBJ1-3, with D unresolved. The V end lost 0 bases, the J end lost 0 bases, and 4 bases lay between the germline ends. Germline-derived CDR1 and CDR2 are SGHRS and YFSETQ. This CDR3 is built from 14 residues. Written as DNA, the CDR3 is TGCGCCAGCAGCTTGGAGAGCTCTGGAAACACCATATATTTT. Translating gives CASSLESSGNTIYF.

V usage is TRBV21-1 and J usage is TRBJ1-2; the table calls TRBD1, which could not be checked here. TRBV21-1 is a listed pseudogene. The CDR3 totals 14 residues. The CDR3: CASSKGQEDYGYTF. CDR3 DNA sequence: TGTGCCAGCAGCAAGGGACAGGAAGACTATGGCTACACCTTC.